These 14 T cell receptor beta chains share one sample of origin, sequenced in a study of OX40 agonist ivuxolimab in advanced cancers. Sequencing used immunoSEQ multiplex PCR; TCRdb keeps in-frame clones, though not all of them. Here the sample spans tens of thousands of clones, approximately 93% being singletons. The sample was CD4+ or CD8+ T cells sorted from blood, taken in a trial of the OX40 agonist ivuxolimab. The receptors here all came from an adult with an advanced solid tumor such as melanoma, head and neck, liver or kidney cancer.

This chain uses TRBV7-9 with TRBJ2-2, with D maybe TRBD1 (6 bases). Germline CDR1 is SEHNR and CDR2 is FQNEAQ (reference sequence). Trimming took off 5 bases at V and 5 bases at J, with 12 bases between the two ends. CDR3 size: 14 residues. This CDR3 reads CASSQPQGTGELFF. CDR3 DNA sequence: TGTGCCAGCAGCCAACCACAGGGAACCGGGGAGCTGTTTTTT.

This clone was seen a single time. The chain's CDR3 is CASSISLSSGNTIYF. As DNA, the CDR3 is TGTGCCAGTAGTATCAGCCTGTCCTCTGGAAACACCATATATTTT. J is TRBJ1-3 and V is TRBV19; no firm D call. The CDR3 extends over 15 amino acids. V dropped 3 bases and J dropped 0 bases, with 9 bases sitting between them. The germline gives CDR1 LNHDA, CDR2 SQIVND (reference sequence).

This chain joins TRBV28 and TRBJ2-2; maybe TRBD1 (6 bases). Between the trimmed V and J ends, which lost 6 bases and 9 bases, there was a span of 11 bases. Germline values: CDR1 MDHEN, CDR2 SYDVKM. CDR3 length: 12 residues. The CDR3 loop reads CASRDRARELFF. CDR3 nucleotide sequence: TGTGCCAGCAGGGACAGAGCCCGGGAGCTGTTTTTT. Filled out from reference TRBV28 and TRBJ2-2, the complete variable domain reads DVKVTQSSRYLVKRTGEKVFLECVQDMDHENMFWYRQDPGLGLRLIYFSYDVKMKEKGDIPEGYSVSREKKERFSLILESASTNQTSMYLCASRDRARELFFGEGSRLTVL.

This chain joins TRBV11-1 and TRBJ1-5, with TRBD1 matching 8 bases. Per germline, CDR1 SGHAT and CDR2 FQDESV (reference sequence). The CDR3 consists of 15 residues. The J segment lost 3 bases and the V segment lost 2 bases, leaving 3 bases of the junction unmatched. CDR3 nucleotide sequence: TGTGCCAGCAGCTTAACAGGGGGATTCAATCAGCCCCAGCATTTT. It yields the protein CASSLTGGFNQPQHF.

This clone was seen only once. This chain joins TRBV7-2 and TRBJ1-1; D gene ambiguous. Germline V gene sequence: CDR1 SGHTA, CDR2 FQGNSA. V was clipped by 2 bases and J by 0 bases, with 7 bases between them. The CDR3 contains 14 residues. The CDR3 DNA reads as TGTGCCAGCAGCTTAAGTGGCATGAACACTGAAGCTTTCTTT. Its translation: CASSLSGMNTEAFF. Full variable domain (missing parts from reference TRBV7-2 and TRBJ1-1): GAGVSQSPSNKVTEKGKDVELRCDPISGHTALYWYRQSLGQGLEFLIYFQGNSAPDKSGLPSDRFSAERTGGSVSTLTIQRTQQEDSAVYLCASSLSGMNTEAFFGQGTRLTVV.

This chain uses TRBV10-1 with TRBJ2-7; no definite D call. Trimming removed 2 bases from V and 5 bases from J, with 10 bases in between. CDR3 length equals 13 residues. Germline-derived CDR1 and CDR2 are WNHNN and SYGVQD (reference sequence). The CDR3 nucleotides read TGCGCCAGCAGTGAGCTAGTTTTTAACGAGCAGTACTTC. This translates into CASSELVFNEQYF.

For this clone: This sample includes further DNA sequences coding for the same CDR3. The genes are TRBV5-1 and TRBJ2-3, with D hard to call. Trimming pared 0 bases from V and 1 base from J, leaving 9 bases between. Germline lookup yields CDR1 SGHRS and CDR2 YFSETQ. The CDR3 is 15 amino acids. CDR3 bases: TGCGCCAGCAGCTTGGGATCTCGGGGCACAGATACGCAGTATTTT. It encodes CASSLGSRGTDTQYF.

DNA of the CDR3: TGTGCCAGCCGTCCGAGGGAGGGCCTCACAGATACGCAGTATTTT. Its translation is CASRPREGLTDTQYF. The V call is TRBV2, the J call TRBJ2-3; 7 bases line up with TRBD2. The germline V gene encodes CDR1 SNHLY and CDR2 FYNNEI. J gave up 2 bases and V 8 bases, and 10 bases lay outside the gene matches. This CDR3 spans 15 amino acids.

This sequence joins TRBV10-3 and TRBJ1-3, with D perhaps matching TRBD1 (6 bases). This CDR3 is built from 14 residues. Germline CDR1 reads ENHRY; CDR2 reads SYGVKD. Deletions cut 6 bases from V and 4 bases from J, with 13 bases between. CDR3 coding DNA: TGTGCCATCAGAGAAACAGGGTCAGGAAACACCATATATTTT. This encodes CAIRETGSGNTIYF.

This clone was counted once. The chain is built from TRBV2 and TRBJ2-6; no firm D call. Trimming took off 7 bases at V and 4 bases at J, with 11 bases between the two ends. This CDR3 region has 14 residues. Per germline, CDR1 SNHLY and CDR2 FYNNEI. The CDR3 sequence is CASTPATGANVLTF. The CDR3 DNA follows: TGTGCCAGCACCCCCGCGACAGGGGCCAACGTCCTGACTTTC. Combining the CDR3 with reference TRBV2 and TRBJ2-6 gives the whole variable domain EPEVTQTPSHQVTQMGQEVILRCVPISNHLYFYWYRQILGQKVEFLVSFYNNEISEKSEIFDDQFSVERPDGSNFTLKIRSTKLEDSAMYFCASTPATGANVLTFGAGSRLTVL.

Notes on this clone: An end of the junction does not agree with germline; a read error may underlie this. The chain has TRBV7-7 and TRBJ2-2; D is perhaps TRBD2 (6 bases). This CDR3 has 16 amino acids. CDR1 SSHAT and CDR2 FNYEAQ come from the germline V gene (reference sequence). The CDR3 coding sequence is TGTGCTAGCAGCCCGCGGGACGGAAGGAACACCGGGGAGCTGTTTTTT. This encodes CASSPRDGRNTGELFF.

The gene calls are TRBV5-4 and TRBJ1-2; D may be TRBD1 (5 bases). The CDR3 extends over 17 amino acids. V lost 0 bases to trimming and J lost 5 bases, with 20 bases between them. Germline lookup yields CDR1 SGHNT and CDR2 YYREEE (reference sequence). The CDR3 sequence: CASSLDGTAESAYGYTF. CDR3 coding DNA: TGTGCCAGCAGCTTGGATGGGACCGCTGAATCCGCTTATGGCTACACCTTC.

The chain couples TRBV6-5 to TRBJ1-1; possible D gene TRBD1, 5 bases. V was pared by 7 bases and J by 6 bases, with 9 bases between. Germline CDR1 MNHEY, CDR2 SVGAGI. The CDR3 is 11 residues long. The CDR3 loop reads CASKRQSEAFF. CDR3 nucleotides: TGTGCCAGCAAGAGACAGTCTGAAGCTTTCTTT.

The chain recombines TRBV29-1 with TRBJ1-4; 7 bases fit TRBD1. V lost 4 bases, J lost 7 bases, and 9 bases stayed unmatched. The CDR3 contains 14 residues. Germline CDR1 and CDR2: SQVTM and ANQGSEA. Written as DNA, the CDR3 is TGCAGCGTTGGCGCGACAGGGCTGGGTGAAAAACTGTTTTTT. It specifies CSVGATGLGEKLFF.